This T cell receptor gamma chain was recovered during a study of intestinal T cells in coeliac disease (dated by TCRdb to about 2020). About the full investigation: In the TRG cohort, coeliac patients were much younger than controls, with a mean age of 16.0 years compared with 45 to 55 years. In the TCR-delta (TRD) cohort, there were duodenal biopsies from some eleven coeliac disease patients and some eleven non-coeliac controls. Duodenal biopsies from about 35 coeliac disease patients and 20 to 25 non-coeliac controls were included in a second, larger TCR-gamma (TRG) cohort. The paper's findings and limits, for the study overall: Age was significantly different between the coeliac and control groups, but splitting the analysis by age did not give a significant classification. In training, clustering based on TRD kmers put every one of the 22 biopsies in the right class, and the leave-one-out accuracy was reported as 91%. Repeated CDR3 amino acid sequences could not be distinguished from PCR duplicates in the analysis. FFPE-derived DNA was found to be relatively degraded, and loss of a proportion of TCR sequences in each sample was likely caused by this degradation. TRG clustering correctly classified most of the 54 biopsies (roughly 94%), with a reported leave-one-out accuracy of about 87%.

Comment on this clone: Its antigen is currently not known. A read error may explain this, as a much larger clone is one base away. At the DNA level, this CDR3 is encoded by other sequences in the same sample as well.

Genomic DNA was extracted with the QIAamp DNA FFPE tissue kit from ten 5-um FFPE scrolls per case. To test whether coeliac disease could be classified from the TCR repertoire, the study used duodenal biopsies that were formalin-fixed paraffin-embedded, fully anonymised, and surplus to diagnostic needs. Receptor amplification or capture employed multiplex PCR. For sequencing, an Ion Torrent PGM was employed. The LymphoTrack kit, which has primers carrying Illumina adapters, was used to amplify TRG repertoires from roughly 220 ng of biopsy DNA. TRG amplicons were cleaned up with AMPure XP beads, measured on a 2100 Bioanalyzer, and combined in equimolar amounts. TRG libraries were sequenced on an Ion PGM instrument. Under the source paper's analysis protocol: Reads in which more than 10% of nucleotides fell below the per-patient third-quartile quality score were removed with FastX. Alignment of reads was performed with IMGT/HighV-QUEST so that V, D and J genes were assigned, CDR3 regions were identified and functionality was assessed. Sequences were converted to amino acids, and every sequence predicted to be non-functional was removed. CDR3s were split into kmers, with and without positional annotation; kmer frequencies underwent PCA, and samples were clustered using all 1023 combinations of PCs 1-10. Classification was validated by leave-one-out cross-validation, re-optimising parameters on the remaining samples each time. Shannon diversity was calculated using the vegan R package from repeated random subsamples equal to the lowest read count. Clones were re-identified by TCRdb from the public reads with CATT, and rows with the same DNA were merged. In this record, the V and J calls reflect TCRdb's handling and not the investigators' own analysis. The sample records some 400 gamma-chain clones, approximately 52% of which are singletons. The top ten hold 25% to 35% of the sample.

Sequenced material: a duodenal biopsy. The TCR sequence derives from a human donor with celiac disease.

The CDR3 reads as follows: CATWDDSIYYKKLF. The sequence in DNA is TGTGCTACCTGGGATGATTCGATTTATTATAAGAAACTCTTT. The chain is encoded by TRGV4 joined to TRGJ1 or TRGJ2. CDR3 length: 14 amino acids, cysteine to phenylalanine. Only the CDR3 DNA stays, 42 bases, in frame from base 1. From a lookup of the germline V gene, CDR1 and CDR2 are EGSTGY and YDSYTSSV.